The rows below give T cell receptor beta chains drawn from one sample of a study of shared T cell receptors in the human thymus. Sequencing used immunoSEQ multiplex PCR; TCRdb keeps in-frame clones, though not all of them. The table lists roughly 410,000 clones, over 90% of them singletons. Sequenced sample: thymocytes. Receptors originate from a human donor. Each CDR3 is given with its conserved first and last residue. Fields, in order: V gene, J gene, D gene, CDR3 length, clone size, CDR3 DNA, CDR3 protein. A D gene is named only where the DNA matches it firmly. Only part of the rows carry a size: once, few, many, or a class if the clone is expanded.

V gene: TRBV5-6
J gene: TRBJ2-7
D gene: .
CDR3 length: 14
clone size: .
CDR3 DNA: TGTGCCAGCAGCGATCGTCGGGATTGGTACGAGCAGTACTTC
CDR3 protein: CASSDRRDWYEQYF

V gene: TRBV4-3
J gene: TRBJ1-5
D gene: TRBD1
CDR3 length: 18
clone size: .
CDR3 DNA: TGCGCCAGCAGCCAAGTAGGCGGCCGGGACAGGGAGAAGGAGCCCCAGCATTTT
CDR3 protein: CASSQVGGRDREKEPQHF

V gene: TRBV28
J gene: TRBJ1-5
D gene: TRBD1
CDR3 length: 15
clone size: .
CDR3 DNA: TGTGCCAGCAGTCTCCGACAGGGGGGCAATCAGCCCCAGCATTTT
CDR3 protein: CASSLRQGGNQPQHF

V gene: TRBV21-1
J gene: TRBJ2-4
D gene: .
CDR3 length: 19
clone size: .
CDR3 DNA: TGTGCCAGCAGCGAAATGGGCAGGGGCGACGCTTTCGCCAAAAACATTCAGTACTTC
CDR3 protein: CASSEMGRGDAFAKNIQYF

V gene: TRBV10-3
J gene: TRBJ2-7
D gene: .
CDR3 length: 17
clone size: .
CDR3 DNA: TGTGCCATCAGCCTACGCCCCCCAGCGAATAGCTCCTACGAGCAGTACTTC
CDR3 protein: CAISLRPPANSSYEQYF

V gene: TRBV28
J gene: TRBJ1-1
D gene: .
CDR3 length: 14
clone size: .
CDR3 DNA: TGTGCCAGCAGCCCTGAGGTCCCGAACACTGAAGCTTTCTTT
CDR3 protein: CASSPEVPNTEAFF

V gene: TRBV6-1
J gene: TRBJ1-2
D gene: .
CDR3 length: 13
clone size: .
CDR3 DNA: TGTGCCAGCAATCCGACAGGATTCTATGGCTACACCTTC
CDR3 protein: CASNPTGFYGYTF

V gene: TRBV7-9
J gene: TRBJ1-1
D gene: .
CDR3 length: 12
clone size: .
CDR3 DNA: TGTGCCAGCAGCTTGGACAACACTGAAGCTTTCTTT
CDR3 protein: CASSLDNTEAFF

V gene: TRBV30
J gene: TRBJ2-7
D gene: TRBD1
CDR3 length: 16
clone size: .
CDR3 DNA: TGTGCCTGGAGTGCCCCCGGGACAGGGCTTTCCTACGAGCAGTACTTC
CDR3 protein: CAWSAPGTGLSYEQYF

V gene: TRBV10-3
J gene: TRBJ1-3
D gene: .
CDR3 length: 15
clone size: .
CDR3 DNA: TGTGCCATCAGTGAGTTCAGGGCGGATAGAAACACCATATATTTT
CDR3 protein: CAISEFRADRNTIYF

V gene: TRBV18
J gene: TRBJ2-1
D gene: .
CDR3 length: 14
clone size: once
CDR3 DNA: TGTGCCAGCTCCCGGGGGCGGAGCTACAATGAGCAGTTCTTC
CDR3 protein: CASSRGRSYNEQFF

V gene: TRBV27
J gene: TRBJ2-7
D gene: TRBD1
CDR3 length: 18
clone size: .
CDR3 DNA: TGTGCCAGCAGTTTAAACGTCCAGGACAGGGGATCATCCTACGAGCAGTACTTC
CDR3 protein: CASSLNVQDRGSSYEQYF

V gene: TRBV19
J gene: TRBJ2-7
D gene: .
CDR3 length: 16
clone size: .
CDR3 DNA: TGTGCCAGTACCAAATCGGGAAATCAGGGGTTCTACGAGCAGTACTTC
CDR3 protein: CASTKSGNQGFYEQYF

V gene: TRBV27
J gene: TRBJ2-1
D gene: .
CDR3 length: 16
clone size: .
CDR3 DNA: TGTGCCAGCAGCCACAAGGGGAGGCCCCTCTGCAATGAGCAGTTCTTC
CDR3 protein: CASSHKGRPLCNEQFF

V gene: TRBV10-3
J gene: TRBJ1-2
D gene: .
CDR3 length: 12
clone size: .
CDR3 DNA: TGTGCCATCAGTGAGGTGAGCTATGGCTACACCTTC
CDR3 protein: CAISEVSYGYTF